Listed here are 8 T cell receptor beta chains from one sample, sequenced in a study of cytomegalovirus exposure and HLA in healthy donors. With 60 Vbeta and 13 Jbeta primers, the PCR was carried out. TCRdb keeps only in-frame clones here, not all; method: immunoSEQ multiplex PCR. In the table there are fewer than 200,000 clones, 77% of which are singletons. Sequencing was done on a sample of PBMCs. These receptors were taken from a woman in her thirties or forties in good health and CMV-seropositive.

The rearrangement uses TRBV4-3 and TRBJ2-1, with 12 bases lining up with TRBD2. J gave up 8 bases and V 3 bases, and 8 bases lay outside the gene matches. The CDR3 length is 16 residues. Per germline, CDR1 LGHNA and CDR2 YSLEER. The CDR3 sequence is CASSQVLAGGPYEQFF. The CDR3 region has the DNA TGCGCCAGCAGCCAGGTTCTAGCGGGAGGGCCCTATGAGCAGTTCTTC.

The V call is TRBV9, the J call TRBJ2-6, with 7 bases identical to TRBD1. The J segment lost 0 bases and the V segment lost 6 bases, leaving 12 bases of the junction unmatched. Germline CDR1 reads SGDLS; CDR2 reads YYNGEE. The CDR3 contains 18 residues. CDR3 loop: CASTLGGTGVSGANVLTF. The CDR3 DNA sequence: TGTGCCAGCACCCTAGGGGGTACAGGGGTCTCTGGGGCCAACGTCCTGACTTTC.

The chain recombines TRBV7-6 with TRBJ1-4, with D perhaps TRBD1 (6 bases). Germline CDR1 is SGHVS and CDR2 is FNYEAQ. The CDR3 has 16 residues. V lost 0 bases to trimming and J lost 0 bases, with 8 bases between them. CDR3: CASSLAGGATNEKLFF. The CDR3 region has the DNA TGTGCCAGCAGCTTAGCTGGGGGCGCAACTAATGAAAAACTGTTTTTT.

The chain has TRBV7-9 and TRBJ2-5; no definite D call. The tail of the sequence fits TRBJ2-7 better, so the J call may be wrong. Per germline, CDR1 SEHNR and CDR2 FQNEAQ (reference sequence). The CDR3 loop spans 11 amino acids. CDR3: CASSLSYEQYF. CDR3 in DNA: TGTGCCAGCAGCCTTTCCTACGAGCAGTACTTC.

Only a few counts were recorded for this clone. The rearrangement joins TRBV5-6 to TRBJ2-7; perhaps TRBD1 as D (5 bases). The CDR3 is 14 residues long. With 5 bases removed from V and 1 base from J, the gap between germline ends came to 13 bases. The germline V gene encodes CDR1 SGHDT and CDR2 YYEEEE. The CDR3 sequence: CASSGARPSYEQYF. CDR3 sequence (DNA): TGTGCCAGCAGTGGGGCGCGCCCGTCCTACGAGCAGTACTTC. Full variable domain (rest looked up from reference TRBV5-6 and TRBJ2-7): DAGVTQSPTHLIKTRGQQVTLRCSPKSGHDTVSWYQQALGQGPQFIFQYYEEEERQRGNFPDRFSGHQFPNYSSELNVNALLLGDSALYLCASSGARPSYEQYFGPGTRLTVT.

In DNA, the CDR3 is TGTGCCAGCAGGGGAGTTGACCAGGGGGCTCTGTTTTTT. Its translation: CASRGVDQGALFF. The chain carries TRBV7-8 and TRBJ2-2, with 8 bases matching TRBD1. Trimming cost V 6 bases and J 14 bases; bases outside gene matches: 11. In germline, CDR1 is SGHVS, CDR2 FQNEAQ. CDR3 size: 13 residues.

V and J are TRBV25-1 and TRBJ1-1, with D possibly matching TRBD1 (5 bases). Germline V gene sequence: CDR1 MGHDK, CDR2 SYGVNS. Between the trimmed V and J ends, which lost 5 bases and 5 bases, there was a span of 12 bases. The CDR3 totals 13 residues. CDR3 protein: CASSQGGKTEAFF. In DNA form, the CDR3 reads TGTGCCAGCAGTCAGGGTGGTAAGACTGAAGCTTTCTTT.

V is TRBV4-1 and J is TRBJ2-1; TRBD2 matches 8 bases. This CDR3 is built from 16 residues. Losses at the gene ends were 0 bases for V and 5 bases for J; bases not matched to a gene: 6. The germline CDR1 and CDR2 sequences are MGHRA and YSYEKL. The CDR3 reads CASSQDDGRANNEQFF. For the CDR3, the DNA is TGCGCCAGCAGCCAAGATGACGGGAGGGCGAACAATGAGCAGTTCTTC.